These 13 T cell receptor beta chains were sequenced from one sample in a study of blood T cell repertoires in COVID-19. This table comes from immunoSEQ multiplex PCR, and its TCRdb copy is limited to in-frame clones, with some not included. This sample carries tens of thousands of clones, about 90% of them seen once, and the ten largest clones take around 0.53%. The sample consisted of peripheral blood. The receptor set was obtained from a middle-aged woman with active or convalescent COVID-19.

The chain recombines TRBV28 with TRBJ2-7; TRBD1 matches at 7 bases. CDR1 MDHEN and CDR2 SYDVKM come from the germline V gene. This CDR3 is built from 13 residues. V shed 7 bases, J shed 3 bases, and the junction held 6 bases outside the gene matches. The CDR3 sequence: CASTEGQFYEQYF. In nucleotides, the CDR3 is TGTGCCAGCACCGAGGGACAGTTCTACGAGCAGTACTTC.

This chain links TRBV29-1 with TRBJ2-7; perhaps TRBD2 as D (6 bases). This CDR3 is built from 14 residues. Germline CDR1 reads SQVTM; CDR2 reads ANQGSEA. V gave up 3 bases and J gave up 7 bases, with 19 bases separating them. The CDR3 sequence is CSVDIGGRAGEQYF. CDR3 coding DNA: TGCAGCGTTGATATCGGCGGGCGGGCGGGGGAGCAGTACTTC.

The rearrangement joins TRBV6-1 to TRBJ1-2, with 8 bases lining up with TRBD1. The CDR3 covers 17 residues. Looked up from germline, CDR1 is MNHNS and CDR2 is SASEGT. V trimming: 2 bases; J trimming: 5 bases; junction bases outside the gene matches: 13. The CDR3 is CASSERGVRTGTYGYTF. For the CDR3, the DNA is TGTGCCAGCAGTGAAAGGGGCGTGAGGACAGGGACATATGGCTACACCTTC.

This rearrangement joins TRBV5-4 to TRBJ2-7; weak D call: TRBD2 (5 bases). CDR1 and CDR2 (germline): SGHNT, YYREEE (reference sequence). V lost 1 base, J lost 5 bases, and 16 bases lay in between. This CDR3 is 15 amino acids long. The CDR3, as DNA: TGTGCCAGCAGCTTGTTGACGGGCGCCGGGAACGAGCAGTACTTC. This translates into CASSLLTGAGNEQYF.

This sequence joins TRBV6-6 and TRBJ1-5, with 7 positions matching TRBD1. Unmatched junction bases numbered 3, after V lost 2 bases and J lost 2 bases. From germline, CDR1 is MNHNY and CDR2 SVGAGI (reference sequence). The CDR3 runs 15 residues. The CDR3 region has the DNA TGTGCCAGCAGTTACCGAACAGGGGGCAATCAGCCCCAGCATTTT. Amino acids: CASSYRTGGNQPQHF.

This CDR3 is CASSSDKSTGRYNEQFF. The CDR3 region has the DNA TGTGCCAGCAGCTCGGATAAATCAACAGGGCGCTACAATGAGCAGTTCTTC. The rearrangement links TRBV5-8 to TRBJ2-1; D may be TRBD1 (6 bases). Germline V gives CDR1 SGHTS, CDR2 YDEGEE. The CDR3 runs 17 residues. V lost 3 bases, J lost 3 bases, and 19 bases lay in between.

The V and J genes are TRBV5-1 and TRBJ2-7; 9 bases match TRBD1. The germline CDR1 and CDR2 sequences are SGHRS and YFSETQ. The CDR3 is 14 amino acids. Trimming cost V 4 bases and J 1 base; bases outside gene matches: 3. CDR3 sequence (DNA): TGCGCCAGCAGCCCCGGGACAGGGTCCTACGAGCAGTACTTC. It is translated as CASSPGTGSYEQYF. Looking up the rest from reference TRBV5-1 and TRBJ2-7 gives the full variable domain: KAGVTQTPRYLIKTRGQQVTLSCSPISGHRSVSWYQQTPGQGLQFLFEYFSETQRNKGNFPGRFSGRQFSNSRSEMNVSTLELGDSALYLCASSPGTGSYEQYFGPGTRLTVT.

The rearrangement uses TRBV18 and TRBJ2-7; 12 bases line up with TRBD2. CDR1 is KGHSH, CDR2 LQKENI, per germline. The trim removed 6 bases at V and 0 bases at J, leaving 3 bases unmatched. The CDR3 has 15 residues. CDR3 nucleotides: TGTGCCAGCTCGTCGACTAGCGGGAGCTCCTACGAGCAGTACTTC. Its protein product is CASSSTSGSSYEQYF. Supplemented by reference TRBV18 and TRBJ2-7, the full variable domain reads NAGVMQNPRHLVRRRGQEARLRCSPMKGHSHVYWYRQLPEEGLKFMVYLQKENIIDESGMPKERFSAEFPKEGPSILRIQQVVRGDSAAYFCASSSTSGSSYEQYFGPGTRLTVT.

The gene calls are TRBV19 and TRBJ2-1; 8 nucleotides align to TRBD1. The CDR3 is 15 amino acids. CDR1 is LNHDA, CDR2 SQIVND, per germline (reference sequence). V gave up 5 bases and J gave up 3 bases; unmatched junction bases: 6. Here the CDR3 reads CASSFTGGFYNEQFF. The DNA for the CDR3 is TGTGCCAGTAGTTTTACAGGGGGGTTCTACAATGAGCAGTTCTTC.

The chain couples TRBV5-8 to TRBJ2-7; D not resolved. This CDR3 contains 14 residues. CDR1 SGHTS and CDR2 YDEGEE come from the germline V gene. V lost 2 bases, J lost 2 bases, and 11 bases lay in between. CDR3 loop: CASSFGGRTYEQYF. CDR3 DNA sequence: TGTGCCAGCAGCTTCGGCGGCCGGACCTACGAGCAGTACTTC.

V is TRBV3-1 (or the pseudogene TRBV3-2) and J is TRBJ1-2; 9 bases fit TRBD1. This CDR3 has 15 amino acids. Trimming cost V 0 bases and J 8 bases; bases outside gene matches: 7. CDR1 and CDR2 (germline): LGHDT, YNNKEL (reference sequence). In DNA, the CDR3 is TGTGCCAGCAGCCAAGAACGGTGGACAGGGGACGGCTACACCTTC. This translates into CASSQERWTGDGYTF.

This clone was seen a single time. The CDR3 reads CASSYGVAGDNEQFF. The CDR3 nucleotides read TGTGCCAGCAGTTACGGAGTAGCGGGGGACAATGAGCAGTTCTTC. This chain links TRBV6-5 with TRBJ2-1; TRBD2 matches at 9 bases. Germline values: CDR1 MNHEY, CDR2 SVGAGI. The V segment lost 2 bases and the J segment 5 bases; nucleotides outside the gene matches: 4. The CDR3 totals 15 residues.

The genes are TRBV2 and TRBJ1-2; 8 positions agree with TRBD1. The germline gives CDR1 SNHLY, CDR2 FYNNEI. V gave up 4 bases and J gave up 4 bases; unmatched junction bases: 5. This CDR3 is 14 amino acids long. DNA for the CDR3: TGTGCCAGCAGTGCACAGGGGGTTAGCTATGGCTACACCTTC. This encodes CASSAQGVSYGYTF.